This TCR beta chain was observed in a study of T-cell reconstitution after alpha-beta-depleted transplantation in children. Preparation of the TCRbeta library was carried out with unique molecular identifiers. TCRdb re-derived calls from the PCR reads in MiXCR, one entry per CDR3 protein. The data show around 360,000 distinct CDR3 sequences, 10% seen once. V was pared by 5 bases and J by 7 bases, with 10 bases of the junction left unmatched. The CDR3 sequence is 13 residues long. The germline CDR1 and CDR2 sequences are DFQATT and SNEGSKA (reference sequence). Sequencing was performed on PBMCs from the stem cell graft donor, taken from the stem cell graft. This chain connects TRBV20-1 to TRBJ2-7; 8 bases fit TRBD1. The sequence came from a human donor who donated a stem cell graft to a child with acute lymphoblastic leukemia. CDR3 DNA: TGCAGTGCTGATCCGGGACAGGTGGGGGAGCAGTACTTC. Translation gives CSADPGQVGEQYF.